Each of the 15 T cell receptor beta chains below was sequenced from the same sample in a study of T cells in Graves' hyperthyroidism and ophthalmopathy. Amplified TCR beta CDR3 regions came from RNA transcripts. TCR CDR3 underwent first-round RT-PCR with the HTBI primer set. Using its own MiXCR run on the multiplex PCR reads, TCRdb lists one record per CDR3 protein. The table has around 690,000 distinct CDR3 sequences, roughly 17% seen once. Sequenced sample: blood. The receptors here all came from a man in his fifties with Graves' hyperthyroidism.

The CDR3 region is CSVDRVQTQYF. The CDR3, as DNA: TGCAGCGTTGACAGGGTGCAGACCCAGTACTTC. The rearrangement uses TRBV29-1 and TRBJ2-5; D perhaps matches TRBD1 (5 bases). Trimming left V 3 bases short and J 6 bases short, with 8 bases between. Germline loops: CDR1 SQVTM, CDR2 ANQGSEA. The CDR3 consists of 11 residues.

This clonotype was detected a few times. The chain has TRBV28 and TRBJ1-5, with TRBD1 identical over 8 bases. The end of the DNA aligns better with TRBJ2-3, so the J call may be wrong. Germline V CDR1 and CDR2: MDHEN, SYDVKM. This CDR3 is 16 amino acids long. The CDR3 sequence is CASSSPGQGLNQPQYF. In DNA form, the CDR3 reads TGTGCCAGCAGTTCCCCCGGACAGGGTCTCAATCAGCCCCAGTATTTT.

This clonotype showed up just a few times. CDR3 nucleotides: TGTGCCAGCAGTGAAGCGGGGGGCGAGCAGTACTTC. Translated, it gives CASSEAGGEQYF. The chain combines TRBV28 with TRBJ2-7, with 9 nucleotides matching TRBD2. After removal of 5 bases from V and 6 bases from J, the junction contained 2 bases not matched to a gene. The CDR3 loop spans 12 amino acids. The V gene's germline CDR1 is MDHEN and CDR2 SYDVKM.

Regarding this clonotype: This may be a read error: a much more frequent sequence differs by one nucleotide. V and J are TRBV2 and TRBJ2-7, with D tentatively TRBD2 (6 bases). Per germline, CDR1 SNHLY and CDR2 FYNNEI. The CDR3 consists of 13 residues. The CDR3 DNA reads as TGTTCCAGAAGTAGGGAGGCATCCTACGAGCAGTACTTC. Translated, it gives CSRSREASYEQYF.

The chain couples TRBV19 to TRBJ1-1; D gene ambiguous. CDR1 and CDR2 from the germline V gene are LNHDA and SQIVND (reference sequence). Between the trimmed V and J ends, which lost 10 bases and 0 bases, there was a span of 6 bases. This CDR3 is 11 amino acids long. Written as DNA, the CDR3 is TGTGCCACACAGATGAACACTGAAGCTTTCTTT. Its protein product is CATQMNTEAFF.

This clonotype was seen ten or more times. The rearrangement uses TRBV29-1 and TRBJ2-3; 8 positions match TRBD2. This CDR3 has 16 amino acids. J gave up 0 bases and V 6 bases, and 11 bases lay outside the gene matches. Germline-derived CDR1 and CDR2 are SQVTM and ANQGSEA. The CDR3 here is CSVKRGSGTSTDTQYF. For the CDR3, the DNA is TGCAGCGTCAAAAGGGGTAGCGGGACTAGCACAGATACGCAGTATTTT.

This chain connects TRBV28 to TRBJ1-2, with D possibly matching TRBD1 (6 bases). The CDR3 contains 14 residues. Germline V CDR1 and CDR2: MDHEN, SYDVKM. Trimming stripped 1 base from V and 6 bases from J, with 12 bases between. The CDR3 nucleotides read TGTGCCAGCAGTTTATCGCCCGGACAGCATGGCTACACCTTC. As protein: CASSLSPGQHGYTF.

This clonotype was counted ten times or more. The chain is built from TRBV28 and TRBJ1-2; D is unclear. The V end lost 5 bases, the J end lost 4 bases, and 17 bases lay between the germline ends. Germline V CDR1 and CDR2: MDHEN, SYDVKM. There are 15 residues in the CDR3. CDR3 sequence: CASSDFGRTFYGYTF. CDR3 coding DNA: TGTGCCAGCAGTGATTTCGGTCGCACCTTCTATGGCTACACCTTC.

This chain links TRBV20-1 with TRBJ1-4; the D is unclear. From germline, CDR1 is DFQATT and CDR2 SNEGSKA (reference sequence). Trimming shortened V by 4 bases and J by 8 bases, and 8 bases separated the two germline ends. This CDR3 has 11 residues. CDR3 coding DNA: TGCAGTGCTAAGGGTGGGGAAAAACTGTTTTTT. It codes for CSAKGGEKLFF.

This clonotype has a count of ten or more. This chain connects TRBV28 to TRBJ2-1, with D hard to call. Germline CDR1 and CDR2: MDHEN and SYDVKM. This CDR3 is 12 amino acids long. V lost 5 bases and J lost 10, with 12 bases in between. The DNA for the CDR3 is TGTGCCAGCAGTATCAGAGTAAAAGAGCAGTTCTTC. This gives the protein CASSIRVKEQFF.

This chain links TRBV5-1 with TRBJ1-5; D gene uncertain. The CDR3 covers 13 residues. Trimming took off 0 bases at V and 7 bases at J, with 8 bases between the two ends. Germline V gene lookup returns CDR1 SGHRS and CDR2 YFSETQ. In DNA form, the CDR3 reads TGCGCCAGCAGCTTGGACTCTCGGCAGCCCCAGCATTTT. Its translation: CASSLDSRQPQHF.

The rearrangement links TRBV4-1 to TRBJ2-5, with 8 bases aligning to TRBD1. The germline V gene encodes CDR1 MGHRA and CDR2 YSYEKL. This CDR3 spans 18 amino acids. The V segment lost 3 bases and the J segment 2 bases; nucleotides outside the gene matches: 14. This CDR3 reads CASSHFWPGGSKQETQYF. DNA of the CDR3: TGCGCCAGCAGCCACTTCTGGCCAGGGGGCAGTAAACAAGAGACCCAGTACTTC.

This clonotype was observed a handful of times. The chain is built from TRBV7-9 and TRBJ1-4; D not resolved. The V and J ends lost 7 bases and 0 bases respectively, with 6 bases between them. CDR1 and CDR2 (germline): SEHNR, FQNEAQ (reference sequence). The length of the CDR3 is 13 residues. CDR3 protein: CASTRATNEKLFF. CDR3 coding DNA: TGTGCCAGCACTAGAGCAACTAATGAAAAACTGTTTTTT.

This clonotype was picked up many times. The chain joins TRBV7-2 to TRBJ2-1; a weak D match, TRBD2 (6 bases). Germline values: CDR1 SGHTA, CDR2 FQGNSA. The CDR3 runs 15 residues. Trimming shortened V by 0 bases and J by 9 bases, and 15 bases separated the two germline ends. The CDR3 DNA follows: TGTGCCAGCAGCTTAGCGCTGTCGGGAGTGGGTGAGCAGTTCTTC. It translates to CASSLALSGVGEQFF.

This clonotype was counted at least ten times. This chain joins TRBV11-2 and TRBJ1-1; D gene unclear. Germline CDR1 reads SGHAT; CDR2 reads FQNNGV. The CDR3 consists of 13 residues. The germline V and J ends were trimmed by 5 bases and 0 bases, with 7 bases remaining between them. The CDR3 DNA reads as TGTGCCAGCAGCCGGTCCATGAACACTGAAGCTTTCTTT. Protein: CASSRSMNTEAFF.